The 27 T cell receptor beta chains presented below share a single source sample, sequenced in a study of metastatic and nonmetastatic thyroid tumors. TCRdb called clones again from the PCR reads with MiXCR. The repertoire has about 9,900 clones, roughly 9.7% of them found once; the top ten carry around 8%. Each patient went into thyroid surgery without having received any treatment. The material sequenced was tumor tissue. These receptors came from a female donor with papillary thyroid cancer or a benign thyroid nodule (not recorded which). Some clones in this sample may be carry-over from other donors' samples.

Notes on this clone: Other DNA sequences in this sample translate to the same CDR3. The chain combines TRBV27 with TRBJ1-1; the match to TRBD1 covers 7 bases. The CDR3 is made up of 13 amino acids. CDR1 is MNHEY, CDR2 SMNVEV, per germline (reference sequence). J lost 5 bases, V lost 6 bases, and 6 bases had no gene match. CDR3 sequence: CASRHRGITEAFF. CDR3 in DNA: TGTGCCAGCAGGCACAGGGGTATAACTGAAGCTTTCTTT.

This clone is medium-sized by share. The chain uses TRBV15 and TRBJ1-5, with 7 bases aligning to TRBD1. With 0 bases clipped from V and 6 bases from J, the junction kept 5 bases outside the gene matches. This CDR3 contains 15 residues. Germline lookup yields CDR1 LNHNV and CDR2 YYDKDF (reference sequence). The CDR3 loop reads CATSRDLGQTQPQHF. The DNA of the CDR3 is TGTGCCACCAGCAGAGATCTGGGACAGACTCAGCCCCAGCATTTT.

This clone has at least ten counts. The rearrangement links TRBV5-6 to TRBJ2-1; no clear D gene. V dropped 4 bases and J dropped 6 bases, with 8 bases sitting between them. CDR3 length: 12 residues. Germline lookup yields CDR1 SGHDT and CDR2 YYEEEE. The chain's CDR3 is CASSQSSNEQFF. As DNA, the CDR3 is TGTGCCAGCAGCCAATCTAGCAATGAGCAGTTCTTC.

The CDR3 here is CASNGGQGKYEQYV. In DNA, the CDR3 is TGTGCCAGCAATGGAGGACAGGGGAAGTACGAGCAGTACGTC. The gene calls are TRBV6-1 and TRBJ2-7; 9 positions agree with TRBD1. In germline, CDR1 is MNHNS, CDR2 SASEGT. The V and J ends lost 7 bases and 4 bases, in that order; junction bases with no gene match: 8. The CDR3 sequence is 14 residues long.

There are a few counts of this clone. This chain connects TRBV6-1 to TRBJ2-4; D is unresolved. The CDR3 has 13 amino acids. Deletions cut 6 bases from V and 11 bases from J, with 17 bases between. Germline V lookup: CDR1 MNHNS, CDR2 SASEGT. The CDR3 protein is CASSPLDLDVQYF. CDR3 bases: TGTGCCAGCAGCCCACTCGACCTGGACGTTCAGTACTTC.

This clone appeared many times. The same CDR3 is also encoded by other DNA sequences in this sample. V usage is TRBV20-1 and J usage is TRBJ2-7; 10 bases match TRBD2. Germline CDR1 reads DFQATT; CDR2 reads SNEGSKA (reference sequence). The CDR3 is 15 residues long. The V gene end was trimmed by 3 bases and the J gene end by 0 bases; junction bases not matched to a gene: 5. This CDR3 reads CSASRSSGSSYEQYV. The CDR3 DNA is TGCAGTGCTAGTCGGTCTAGCGGGAGCTCCTACGAGCAGTACGTC.

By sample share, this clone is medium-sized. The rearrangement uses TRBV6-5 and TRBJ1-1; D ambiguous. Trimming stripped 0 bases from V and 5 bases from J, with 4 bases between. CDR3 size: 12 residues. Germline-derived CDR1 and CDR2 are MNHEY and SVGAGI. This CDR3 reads CASSYSQTEAFF. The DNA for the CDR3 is TGTGCCAGCAGTTACTCGCAGACTGAAGCTTTCTTT.

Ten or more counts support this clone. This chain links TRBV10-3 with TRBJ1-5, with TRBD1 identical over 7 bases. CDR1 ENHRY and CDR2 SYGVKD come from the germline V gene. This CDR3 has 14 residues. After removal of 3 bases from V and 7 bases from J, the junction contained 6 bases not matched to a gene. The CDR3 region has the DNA TGTGCCATCAGTGAAGAGACAGGGATCCAGCCCCAGCATTTT. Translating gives CAISEETGIQPQHF.

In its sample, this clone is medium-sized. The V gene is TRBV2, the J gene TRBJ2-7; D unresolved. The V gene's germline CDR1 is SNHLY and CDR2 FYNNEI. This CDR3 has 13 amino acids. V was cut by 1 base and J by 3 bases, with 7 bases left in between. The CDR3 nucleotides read TGTGCCAGCAGTGAAGGAAAGCGCTACGAGCAGTACTTC. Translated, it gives CASSEGKRYEQYF.

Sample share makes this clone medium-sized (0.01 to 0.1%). CDR3 amino acids: CSARDPTSSGLEKLFF. CDR3 bases: TGCAGTGCTAGAGATCCGACATCCTCGGGTTTGGAAAAACTGTTTTTT. V usage is TRBV20-1 and J usage is TRBJ1-4; D not resolved. The V gene lost 0 bases and the J gene lost 8 bases, with 19 bases spanning the gap. Per germline, CDR1 DFQATT and CDR2 SNEGSKA (reference sequence). CDR3 length equals 16 residues.

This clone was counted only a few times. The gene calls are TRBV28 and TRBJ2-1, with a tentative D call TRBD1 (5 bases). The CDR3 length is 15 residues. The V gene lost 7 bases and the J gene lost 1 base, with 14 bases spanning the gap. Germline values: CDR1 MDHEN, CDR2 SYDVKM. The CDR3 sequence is CASISAGLSYNEQFF. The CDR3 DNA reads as TGTGCCAGCATCAGCGCAGGGCTATCCTACAATGAGCAGTTCTTC.

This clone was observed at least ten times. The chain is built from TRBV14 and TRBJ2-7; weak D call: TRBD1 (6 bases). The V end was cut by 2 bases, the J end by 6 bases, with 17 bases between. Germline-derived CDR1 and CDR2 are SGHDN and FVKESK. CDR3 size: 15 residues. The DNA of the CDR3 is TGTGCCAGCAGCCAATTGGACAGAATCCTTTCCGAGCAGTACTTC. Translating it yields CASSQLDRILSEQYF. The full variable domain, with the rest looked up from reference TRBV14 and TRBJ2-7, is EAGVTQFPSHSVIEKGQTVTLRCDPISGHDNLYWYRRVMGKEIKFLLHFVKESKQDESGMPNNRFLAERTGGTYSTLKVQPAELEDSGVYFCASSQLDRILSEQYFGPGTRLTVT.

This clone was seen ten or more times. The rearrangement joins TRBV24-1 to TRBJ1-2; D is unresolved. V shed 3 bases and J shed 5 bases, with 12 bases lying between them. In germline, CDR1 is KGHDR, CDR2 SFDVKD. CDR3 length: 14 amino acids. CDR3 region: CATSDTAGLYGYTF. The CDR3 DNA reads TGTGCCACCAGTGATACGGCGGGCCTTTATGGCTACACCTTC.

The CDR3 loop reads CASNPTGTGSSYEQYF. CDR3 DNA: TGTGCCAGCAATCCGACCGGGACAGGGAGCTCCTACGAGCAGTACTTC. The chain carries TRBV12-3 or TRBV12-4 and TRBJ2-7, with 9 bases that match TRBD1. The CDR3 is 16 residues long. The J segment lost 0 bases and the V segment lost 7 bases, leaving 10 bases of the junction unmatched.

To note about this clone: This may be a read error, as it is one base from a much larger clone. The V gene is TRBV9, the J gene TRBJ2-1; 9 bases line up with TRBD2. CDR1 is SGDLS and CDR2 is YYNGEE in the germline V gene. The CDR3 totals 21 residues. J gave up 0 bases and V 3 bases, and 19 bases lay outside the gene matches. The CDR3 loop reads CASSGKRELAGARISYNEQFF. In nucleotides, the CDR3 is TGTGCCAGCAGCGGGAAGCGGGAGTTAGCGGGAGCAAGAATCTCCTACAATGAGCAGTTCTTC.

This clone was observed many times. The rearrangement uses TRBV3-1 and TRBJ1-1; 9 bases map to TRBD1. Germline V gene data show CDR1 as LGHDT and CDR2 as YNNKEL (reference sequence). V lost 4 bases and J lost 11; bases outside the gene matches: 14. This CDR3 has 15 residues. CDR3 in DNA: TGTGCCAGCAGCCTAAAAACAGGGGGCGCGGGTTGGGCTTTCTTT. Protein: CASSLKTGGAGWAFF.

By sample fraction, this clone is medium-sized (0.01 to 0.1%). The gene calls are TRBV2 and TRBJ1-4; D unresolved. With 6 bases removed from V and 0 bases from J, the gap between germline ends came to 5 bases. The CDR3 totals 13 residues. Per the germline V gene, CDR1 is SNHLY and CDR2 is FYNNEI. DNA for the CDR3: TGTGCCAGCAGACAAGCAACTAATGAAAAACTGTTTTTT. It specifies CASRQATNEKLFF.

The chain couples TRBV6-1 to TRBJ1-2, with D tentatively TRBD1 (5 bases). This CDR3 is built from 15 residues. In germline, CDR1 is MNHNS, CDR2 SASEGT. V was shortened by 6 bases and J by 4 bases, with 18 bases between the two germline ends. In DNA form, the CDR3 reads TGTGCCAGCAGCCAGGAGGCGGGGGGAATCTATGGCTACACCTTC. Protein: CASSQEAGGIYGYTF.

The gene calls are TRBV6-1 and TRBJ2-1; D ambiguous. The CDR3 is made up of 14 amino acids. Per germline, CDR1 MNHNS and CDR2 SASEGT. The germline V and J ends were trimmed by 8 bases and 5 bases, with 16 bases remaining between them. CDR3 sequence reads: CASAASSLDNEQFF. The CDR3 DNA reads TGTGCCAGCGCGGCCAGCAGCTTAGACAATGAGCAGTTCTTC.

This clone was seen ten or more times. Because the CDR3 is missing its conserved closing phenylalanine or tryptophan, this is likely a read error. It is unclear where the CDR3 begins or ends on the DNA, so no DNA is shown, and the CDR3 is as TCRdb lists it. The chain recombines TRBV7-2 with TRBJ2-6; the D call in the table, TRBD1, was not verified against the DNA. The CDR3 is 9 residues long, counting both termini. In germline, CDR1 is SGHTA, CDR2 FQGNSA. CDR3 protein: CASSSVPGQ.

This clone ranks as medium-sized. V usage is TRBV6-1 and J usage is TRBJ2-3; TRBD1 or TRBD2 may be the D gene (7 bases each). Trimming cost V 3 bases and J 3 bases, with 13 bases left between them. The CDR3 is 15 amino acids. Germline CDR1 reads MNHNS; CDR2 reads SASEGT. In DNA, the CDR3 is TGTGCCAGCAGTGACAGGGGGGGGTGGACAGATACGCAGTATTTT. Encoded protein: CASSDRGGWTDTQYF.

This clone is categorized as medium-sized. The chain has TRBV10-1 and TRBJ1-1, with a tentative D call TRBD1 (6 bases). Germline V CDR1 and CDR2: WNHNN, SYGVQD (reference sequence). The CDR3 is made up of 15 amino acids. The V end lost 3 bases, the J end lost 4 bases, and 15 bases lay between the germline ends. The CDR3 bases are TGCGCCAGCAGTGAAGGCGGTAGAGGGGGCACTGAAGCTTTCTTT. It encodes CASSEGGRGGTEAFF.

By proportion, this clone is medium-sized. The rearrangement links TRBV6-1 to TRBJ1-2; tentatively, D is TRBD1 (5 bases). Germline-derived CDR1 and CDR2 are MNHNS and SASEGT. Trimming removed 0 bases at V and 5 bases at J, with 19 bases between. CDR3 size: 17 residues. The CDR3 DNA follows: TGTGCCAGCAGTGAAGCCCAGACTGGGGGGTATCAGTATGGCTACACCTTC. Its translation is CASSEAQTGGYQYGYTF.

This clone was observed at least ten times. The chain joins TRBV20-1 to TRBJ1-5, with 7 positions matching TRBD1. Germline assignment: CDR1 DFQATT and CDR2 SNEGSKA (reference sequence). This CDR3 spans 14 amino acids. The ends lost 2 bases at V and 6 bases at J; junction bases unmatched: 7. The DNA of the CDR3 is TGCAGTGCTAGAAGGGGGCCCCCGGGTCAGCCCCAGCATTTT. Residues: CSARRGPPGQPQHF.

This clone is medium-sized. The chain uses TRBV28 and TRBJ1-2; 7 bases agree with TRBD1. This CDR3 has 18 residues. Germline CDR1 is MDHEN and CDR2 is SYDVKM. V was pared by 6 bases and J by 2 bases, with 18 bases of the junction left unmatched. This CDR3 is CASRRKLLSSGQNYGYTF. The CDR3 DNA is TGTGCCAGCAGAAGGAAATTATTGAGCTCGGGACAGAACTATGGCTACACCTTC.

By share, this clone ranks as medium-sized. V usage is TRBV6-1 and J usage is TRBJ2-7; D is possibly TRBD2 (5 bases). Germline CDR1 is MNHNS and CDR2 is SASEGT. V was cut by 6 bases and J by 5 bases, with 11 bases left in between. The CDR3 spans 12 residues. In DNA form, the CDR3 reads TGTGCCAGCAGAGCAACTAGGAACGAGCAGTACGTC. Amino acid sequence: CASRATRNEQYV.

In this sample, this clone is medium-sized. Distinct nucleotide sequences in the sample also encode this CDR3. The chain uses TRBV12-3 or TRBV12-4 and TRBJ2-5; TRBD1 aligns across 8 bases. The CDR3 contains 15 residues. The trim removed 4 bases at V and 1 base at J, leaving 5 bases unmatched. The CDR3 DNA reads TGTGCCAGCAGTTGGACAGGGTACGGCCAAGAGACCCAGTACTTC. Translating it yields CASSWTGYGQETQYF.